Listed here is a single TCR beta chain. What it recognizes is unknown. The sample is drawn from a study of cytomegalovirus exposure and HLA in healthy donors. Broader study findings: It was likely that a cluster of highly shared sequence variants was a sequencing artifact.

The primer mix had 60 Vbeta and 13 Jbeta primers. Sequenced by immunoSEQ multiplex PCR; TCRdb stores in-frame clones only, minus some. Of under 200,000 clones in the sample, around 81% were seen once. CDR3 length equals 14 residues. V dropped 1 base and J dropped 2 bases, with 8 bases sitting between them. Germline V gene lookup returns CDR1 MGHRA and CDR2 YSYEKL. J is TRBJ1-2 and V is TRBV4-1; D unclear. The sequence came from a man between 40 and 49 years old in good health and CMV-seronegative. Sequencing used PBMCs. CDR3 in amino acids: CASSQGGVNYGYTF. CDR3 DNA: TGCGCCAGCAGCCAAGGGGGAGTAAACTATGGCTACACCTTC.